This is a list of T cell receptor beta chains from one sample in a study of T cell changes during pregnancy in multiple sclerosis. The assay was immunoSEQ multiplex PCR, and TCRdb's table has in-frame clones only and misses some. Of around 44,000 clones listed, roughly 92% were seen once; the top ten hold 1% to 1.5%. The specimen sequenced was peripheral blood. The receptors originated from a female donor with multiple sclerosis, enrolled in a pregnancy study. Each CDR3 is given with its conserved first and last residue. Each record gives: clone size, J gene, D gene, V gene, CDR3 protein, CDR3 DNA. A D gene is named only where the DNA matches it firmly. Some rows mark clone size as missing; the rest say once, few, many or name a class of expanded clone.

NA TRBJ2-1 TRBD1 TRBV19 CASSPRTGSSNEQFF TGTGCCAGTAGTCCACGGACAGGGAGCAGCAATGAGCAGTTCTTC
NA TRBJ2-7 NA TRBV4-3 CASSQERQGSSGNFYEQYF TGCGCCAGCAGCCAAGAGAGGCAGGGGTCCAGCGGGAATTTTTACGAGCAGTACTTC
NA TRBJ2-5 NA TRBV7-8 CASSLSGHPQETQYF TGTGCCAGCAGCTTATCAGGACATCCGCAAGAGACCCAGTACTTC
NA TRBJ2-5 NA TRBV18 CASSPPGLRGETQYF TGTGCCAGCTCACCTCCCGGGTTGAGAGGGGAGACCCAGTACTTC
NA TRBJ2-5 TRBD1 TRBV27 CASSSTGDETQYF TGTGCCAGCAGTTCGACAGGGGATGAGACCCAGTACTTC
NA TRBJ2-1 NA TRBV5-1 CASSLGAGTAQFF TGCGCCAGCAGCTTGGGTGCTGGGACGGCGCAGTTCTTC
few TRBJ1-2 NA TRBV4-2 CASSLDGQGNYGYTF TGTGCCAGCAGCCTGGACGGACAAGGGAACTATGGCTACACCTTC
NA TRBJ2-3 NA TRBV5-1 CASSLVEGADTQYF TGCGCCAGCAGCTTGGTTGAGGGCGCAGATACGCAGTATTTT
NA TRBJ1-1 NA TRBV28 CASSLGGVRNTEAFF TGTGCCAGCAGTTTGGGAGGAGTAAGGAACACTGAAGCTTTCTTT
NA TRBJ1-2 NA TRBV4-1 CASSQAPRGVYGYTF TGCGCCAGCAGCCAAGCCCCTCGGGGAGTCTATGGCTACACCTTC
NA TRBJ1-2 NA TRBV28 CASGQPINYGYTF TGTGCCAGCGGACAGCCGATTAACTATGGCTACACCTTC
NA TRBJ2-7 NA TRBV6-1 CASSRDPASYEQYF TGTGCAAGCAGTAGGGACCCAGCGTCCTACGAGCAGTACTTC
NA TRBJ1-1 NA TRBV4-1 CASSQGRAGTEAFF TGCGCCAGCAGCCAAGGCAGGGCCGGCACTGAAGCTTTCTTT
NA TRBJ1-2 NA TRBV5-1 CASSLAGEVDGYTF TGCGCCAGCAGCCTGGCAGGGGAGGTTGATGGCTACACCTTC
NA TRBJ2-7 NA TRBV5-4 CASSLGLGGFSYEQYF TGTGCCAGCAGCTTGGGTCTTGGGGGGTTTTCCTACGAGCAGTACTTC
NA TRBJ1-2 NA TRBV6-1 CASSYGSGYTF TGTGCCAGCAGTTACGGGAGTGGCTACACCTTC
NA TRBJ2-2 NA TRBV10-1 CASSARVPTGELFF TGCGCCAGCAGTGCACGGGTTCCCACCGGGGAGCTGTTTTTT
NA TRBJ1-4 TRBD1 TRBV4-1 CASSQRTGDAEKLFF TGCGCCAGCAGCCAAAGGACAGGGGATGCTGAAAAACTGTTTTTT
NA TRBJ2-1 TRBD1 TRBV27 CASSVRDRGVDEQFF TGTGCCAGCAGCGTTAGAGACAGGGGTGTCGATGAGCAGTTCTTC
NA TRBJ2-1 TRBD2 TRBV9 CASSVVSGYHNEQFF TGTGCCAGCAGCGTAGTTAGCGGGTACCACAATGAGCAGTTCTTC
NA TRBJ2-7 NA TRBV21-1 CASSTGLAFGDEQYF TGTGCCAGCAGCACAGGACTAGCTTTTGGGGACGAGCAGTACTTC
once TRBJ2-7 NA TRBV11-2 CASSLDESRDGYEQYF TGTGCCAGCAGCTTAGATGAATCACGGGACGGCTACGAGCAGTACTTC
NA TRBJ2-7 NA TRBV5-4 CASSLATSRDEQYF TGTGCCAGCAGCTTAGCTACCTCAAGGGACGAGCAGTACTTC
NA TRBJ1-1 NA TRBV4-1 CASSHPSRENTEAFF TGCGCCAGCAGCCATCCAAGTCGGGAGAACACTGAAGCTTTCTTT
NA TRBJ1-5 TRBD1 TRBV19 CASTAGTGGWDQPQHF TGTGCCAGTACCGCAGGGACAGGGGGCTGGGATCAGCCCCAGCATTTT
NA TRBJ2-1 TRBD2 TRBV11-2 CASSLAGGRNEQFF TGTGCCAGCAGTCTAGCGGGAGGGCGTAATGAGCAGTTCTTC
NA TRBJ1-5 TRBD1 TRBV19 CASSLDRGGRQPQHF TGTGCCAGTTCACTGGACAGGGGCGGCCGGCAGCCCCAGCATTTT
NA TRBJ2-6 TRBD2 TRBV4-1 CASSQKAGGAEPGANVLTF TGCGCCAGCAGCCAAAAGGCGGGGGGCGCCGAACCTGGGGCCAACGTCCTGACTTTC
few TRBJ2-2 TRBD2 TRBV6-4 CASSAGLETGELFF TGTGCCAGCAGTGCGGGACTAGAGACCGGGGAGCTGTTTTTT
NA TRBJ2-7 NA TRBV13 CASSLGWHTYEQYF TGTGCCAGCAGCTTAGGCTGGCACACCTACGAGCAGTACTTC
NA TRBJ2-7 NA TRBV10-3 CAISESSGVRIYEQYF TGTGCCATCAGTGAGTCGTCGGGAGTCAGGATTTACGAGCAGTACTTC
NA TRBJ1-1 TRBD1 TRBV19 CASSMQTGGGGTEAFF TGTGCCAGTAGTATGCAGACAGGGGGCGGTGGCACTGAAGCTTTCTTT
once TRBJ1-2 NA TRBV6-6 CASSLGLRGYGYTF TGTGCCAGCAGTCTCGGTTTACGCGGCTATGGCTACACCTTC
NA TRBJ2-7 NA TRBV6-6 CASRWTATSSYEQYF TGTGCCAGCAGGTGGACAGCGACGAGCTCCTACGAGCAGTACTTC
NA TRBJ2-7 TRBD1 TRBV15 CATSRDPQGAFEQYF TGTGCCACCAGCAGAGATCCCCAGGGGGCCTTCGAGCAGTACTTC
NA TRBJ1-1 NA TRBV5-1 CASSLAGTPNTEAFF TGCGCCAGCAGCTTGGCCGGGACACCGAACACTGAAGCTTTCTTT
NA TRBJ2-2 NA TRBV19 CASTPRNYAPGELFF TGTGCCAGTACCCCCCGTAATTATGCTCCCGGGGAGCTGTTTTTT
NA TRBJ1-1 NA TRBV29-1 CSAKHWGDTEAFF TGCAGCGCTAAACACTGGGGGGACACTGAAGCTTTCTTT
NA TRBJ2-7 TRBD2 TRBV5-1 CASSPDGPTSWQRYEQYF TGCGCCAGCAGCCCGGATGGCCCGACTAGCTGGCAGAGATACGAGCAGTACTTC
NA TRBJ1-3 NA TRBV2 CASTGVGGNTIYF TGTGCCAGCACAGGGGTTGGGGGAAACACCATATATTTT
NA TRBJ2-2 NA TRBV5-5 CASSLYGNTGELFF TGTGCCAGCAGCTTGTATGGGAACACCGGGGAGCTGTTTTTT
NA TRBJ1-2 TRBD1 TRBV5-4 CASSLIAGTGGVRIYGYTF TGTGCCAGCAGCTTGATCGCCGGCACAGGGGGCGTGAGGATCTATGGCTACACCTTC
NA TRBJ2-1 NA TRBV7-2 CASRGGQEQFF TGTGCCAGCAGAGGAGGCCAGGAGCAGTTCTTC
NA TRBJ2-3 TRBD1 TRBV25-1 CASKDRDEADTQYF TGTGCCAGCAAAGACAGGGACGAAGCGGATACGCAGTATTTT
NA TRBJ1-1 TRBD1 TRBV5-1 CASSGMTGIVAEAFF TGCGCCAGCAGCGGAATGACAGGGATCGTCGCTGAAGCTTTCTTT
few TRBJ2-5 NA TRBV2 CASILTSIQYF TGTGCCAGCATCCTTACTTCAATACAGTACTTC
NA TRBJ2-7 NA TRBV19 CASRTCVISYEQYF TGTGCCAGTAGAACCTGCGTGATTTCCTACGAGCAGTACTTC
once TRBJ2-1 NA TRBV4-1 CASSPRQDYNEQFF TGCGCCAGCAGCCCGCGACAGGATTACAATGAGCAGTTCTTC
NA TRBJ2-7 NA TRBV6-5 CASSYSQGSEQYF TGTGCCAGCAGTTACTCTCAGGGGTCCGAGCAGTACTTC
NA TRBJ1-3 NA TRBV2 CASSVVPGWGHF TGTGCCAGCAGTGTGGTTCCAGGGTGGGGCCATTTT
NA TRBJ2-5 TRBD2 TRBV28 CASSSHLTSGQETQYF TGTGCCAGCAGCTCCCACCTAACTAGCGGACAAGAGACCCAGTACTTC
NA TRBJ2-1 NA TRBV14 CASSSRQPHYNEQFF TGTGCCAGCAGCTCACGACAGCCCCACTACAATGAGCAGTTCTTC
NA TRBJ2-7 NA TRBV7-2 CASSLVGGSEQYF TGTGCCAGCAGCTTAGTAGGCGGCTCGGAGCAGTACTTC
NA TRBJ2-1 TRBD2 TRBV28 CASSPSSGTYNEQFF TGTGCCAGCAGTCCATCTAGCGGAACATACAATGAGCAGTTCTTC
NA TRBJ1-1 NA TRBV6-5 CASSYGSYTEAFF TGTGCCAGCAGTTACGGCTCGTACACTGAAGCTTTCTTT
NA TRBJ1-1 NA TRBV27 CASSFQGGTEAFF TGTGCCAGCAGTTTCCAGGGTGGGACTGAAGCTTTCTTT
NA TRBJ2-7 NA TRBV6-6 CASSFAGSSYEQYF TGTGCCAGCAGTTTTGCGGGGTCCTCCTACGAGCAGTACTTC
NA TRBJ2-6 TRBD1 TRBV5-1 CASSLEDRGTWANVLTF TGCGCCAGCAGCTTGGAAGACAGGGGAACTTGGGCCAACGTCCTGACTTTC
NA TRBJ1-2 TRBD1 TRBV6-1 CASSTGQGEWYGYTF TGTGCCAGCAGTACTGGACAGGGGGAATGGTATGGCTACACCTTC